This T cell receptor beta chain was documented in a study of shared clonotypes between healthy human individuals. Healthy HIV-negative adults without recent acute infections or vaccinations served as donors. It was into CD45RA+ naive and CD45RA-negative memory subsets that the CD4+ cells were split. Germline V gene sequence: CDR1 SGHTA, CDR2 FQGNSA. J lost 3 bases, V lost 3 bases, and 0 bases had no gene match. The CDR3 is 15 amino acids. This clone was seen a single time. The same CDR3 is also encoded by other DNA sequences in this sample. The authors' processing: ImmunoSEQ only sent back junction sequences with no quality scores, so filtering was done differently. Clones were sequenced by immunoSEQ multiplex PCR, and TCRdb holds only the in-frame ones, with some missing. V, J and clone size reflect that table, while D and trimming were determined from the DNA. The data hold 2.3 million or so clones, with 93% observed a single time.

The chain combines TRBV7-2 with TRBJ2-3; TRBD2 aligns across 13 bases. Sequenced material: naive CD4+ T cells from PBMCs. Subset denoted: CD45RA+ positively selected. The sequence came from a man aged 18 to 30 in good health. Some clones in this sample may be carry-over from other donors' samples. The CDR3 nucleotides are TGTGCCAGCAGCTTGACTAGCGGGAGGACAGATACGCAGTATTTT. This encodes CASSLTSGRTDTQYF.